A single sample is the source of the 5 T cell receptor beta chains below, sequenced in a study of blood T cells in healthy people across ages. Together with a sample-barcoded 5' primer, a J-beta primer mix was included in a second PCR lasting roughly 6 to 12 cycles. From the 5' RACE reads, TCRdb called clonotypes with MiXCR, one entry per CDR3 protein. Of hundreds of thousands of distinct CDR3 sequences listed, 58% are singletons. The specimen was blood. These receptors were taken from a man aged 30-40 years in good health.

The gene calls are TRBV9 and TRBJ2-3, with D unclear. Trimming cost V 0 bases and J 6 bases, with 11 bases left between them. Germline CDR1 and CDR2: SGDLS and YYNGEE. CDR3 size: 14 residues. CDR3 protein: CASSVGSARDTQYF. CDR3 in DNA: TGTGCCAGCAGCGTAGGATCGGCAAGGGATACGCAGTATTTT.

CDR3 protein: CASSLARFGGTGELFF. In DNA form, the CDR3 reads TGTGCCAGCAGCTTAGCAAGATTCGGTGGGACCGGGGAGCTGTTTTTT. The rearrangement links TRBV7-2 to TRBJ2-2, with D unresolved. Germline V gives CDR1 SGHTA, CDR2 FQGNSA. Deletions cut 0 bases from V and 5 bases from J, with 13 bases between. The CDR3 sequence is 16 residues long.

This clonotype occurred a few times. This chain connects TRBV4-2 to TRBJ2-5; D not certain. Trimming stripped 0 bases from V and 1 base from J, with 6 bases between. The CDR3 is made up of 14 amino acids. Germline values: CDR1 LGHNA, CDR2 YNFKEQ. The CDR3 is CASSQDYSQETQYF. The CDR3 region has the DNA TGTGCCAGCAGCCAAGACTATTCCCAAGAGACCCAGTACTTC.

The chain carries TRBV25-1 and TRBJ2-7, with D perhaps TRBD2 (5 bases). Germline lookup yields CDR1 MGHDK and CDR2 SYGVNS. The CDR3 loop spans 15 amino acids. V lost 0 bases to trimming and J lost 1 base, with 10 bases between them. The CDR3 nucleotides are TGTGCCAGCAGTGAATACGGACTTACATCCTACGAGCAGTACTTC. It codes for CASSEYGLTSYEQYF.

V is TRBV6-5 and J is TRBJ1-2, with D perhaps TRBD1 (6 bases). The length of the CDR3 is 13 residues. Trimming removed 7 bases from V and 4 bases from J, with 13 bases in between. Per germline, CDR1 MNHEY and CDR2 SVGAGI. Here the CDR3 reads CASTNGQLYGYTF. The DNA for the CDR3 is TGTGCCAGCACCAATGGACAGCTCTATGGCTACACCTTC.